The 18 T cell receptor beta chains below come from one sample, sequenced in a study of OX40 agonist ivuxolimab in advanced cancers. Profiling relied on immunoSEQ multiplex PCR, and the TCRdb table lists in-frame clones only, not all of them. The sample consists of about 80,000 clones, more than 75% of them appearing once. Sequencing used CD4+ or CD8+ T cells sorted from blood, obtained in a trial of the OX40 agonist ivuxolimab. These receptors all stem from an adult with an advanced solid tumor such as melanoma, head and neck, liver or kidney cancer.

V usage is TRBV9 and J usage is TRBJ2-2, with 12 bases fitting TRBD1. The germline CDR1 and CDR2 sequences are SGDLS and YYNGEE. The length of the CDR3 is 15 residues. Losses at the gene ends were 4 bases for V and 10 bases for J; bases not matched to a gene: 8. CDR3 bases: TGTGCCAGCAGCACTAGGGACAGGGGGCCGGTGGAGCTGTTTTTT. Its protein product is CASSTRDRGPVELFF.

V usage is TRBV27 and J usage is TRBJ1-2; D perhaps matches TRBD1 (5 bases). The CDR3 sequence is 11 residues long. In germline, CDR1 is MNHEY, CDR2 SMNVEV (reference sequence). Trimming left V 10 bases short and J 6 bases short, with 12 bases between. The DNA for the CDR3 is TGTGCCATCCGGGACCGCAATGGCTACACCTTC. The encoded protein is CAIRDRNGYTF.

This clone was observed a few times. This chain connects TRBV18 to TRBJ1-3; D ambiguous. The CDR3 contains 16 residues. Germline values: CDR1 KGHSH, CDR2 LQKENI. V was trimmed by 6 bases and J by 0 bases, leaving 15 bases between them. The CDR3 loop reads CASSRLTDFSGNTIYF. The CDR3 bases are TGTGCCAGCTCGCGACTGACGGATTTCTCTGGAAACACCATATATTTT.

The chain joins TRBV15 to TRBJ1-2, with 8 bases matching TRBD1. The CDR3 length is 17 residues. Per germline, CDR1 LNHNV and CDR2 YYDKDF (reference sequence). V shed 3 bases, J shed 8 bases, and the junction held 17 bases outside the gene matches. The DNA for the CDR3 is TGTGCCACCAGCAGGACCACCCCGGAACAGGGGGTAGGCGGCTACACCTTC. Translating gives CATSRTTPEQGVGGYTF.

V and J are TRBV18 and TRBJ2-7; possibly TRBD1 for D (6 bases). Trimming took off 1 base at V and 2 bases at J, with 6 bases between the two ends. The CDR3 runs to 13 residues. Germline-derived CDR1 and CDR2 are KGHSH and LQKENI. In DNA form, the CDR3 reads TGTGCCAGCTCACCACGGGGGCCCTACGAGCAGTACTTC. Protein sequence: CASSPRGPYEQYF.

In DNA form, the CDR3 reads TGTGCCAGTAGTATAGGGCGGATTAATAATGAAAAACTGTTTTTT. Translation: CASSIGRINNEKLFF. This sequence joins TRBV19 and TRBJ1-4; no clear D. The CDR3 has 15 residues. V lost 1 base and J 4 bases, leaving 10 bases between the germline ends. The germline gives CDR1 LNHDA, CDR2 SQIVND (reference sequence). Using reference TRBV19 and TRBJ1-4 for the parts outside the CDR3, the full variable domain is DGGITQSPKYLFRKEGQNVTLSCEQNLNHDAMYWYRQDPGQGLRLIYYSQIVNDFQKGDIAEGYSVSREKKESFPLTVTSAQKNPTAFYLCASSIGRINNEKLFFGSGTQLSVL.

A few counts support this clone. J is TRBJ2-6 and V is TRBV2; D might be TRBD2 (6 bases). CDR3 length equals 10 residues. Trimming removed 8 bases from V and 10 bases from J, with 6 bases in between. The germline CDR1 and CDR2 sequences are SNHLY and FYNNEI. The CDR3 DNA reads TGTGCCAGCGGGGGGAACGTCCTGACTTTC. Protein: CASGGNVLTF.

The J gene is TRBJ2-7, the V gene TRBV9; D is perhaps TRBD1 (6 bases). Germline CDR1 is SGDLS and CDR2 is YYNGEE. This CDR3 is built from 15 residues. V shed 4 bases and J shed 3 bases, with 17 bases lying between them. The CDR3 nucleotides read TGTGCCAGCAGCCGGGAATCACAGGGATTCTACGAGCAGTACTTC. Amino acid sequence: CASSRESQGFYEQYF.

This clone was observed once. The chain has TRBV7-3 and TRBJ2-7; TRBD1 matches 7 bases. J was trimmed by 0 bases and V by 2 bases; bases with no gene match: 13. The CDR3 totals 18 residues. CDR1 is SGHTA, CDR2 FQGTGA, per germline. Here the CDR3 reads CASSLARLRQGSSYEQYF. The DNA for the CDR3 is TGTGCCAGCAGCTTAGCCCGGCTAAGACAGGGCAGCTCCTACGAGCAGTACTTC.

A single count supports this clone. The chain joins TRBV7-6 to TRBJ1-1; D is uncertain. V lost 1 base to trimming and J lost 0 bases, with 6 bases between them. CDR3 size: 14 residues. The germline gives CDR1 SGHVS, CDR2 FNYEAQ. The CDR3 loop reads CASSLDGLNTEAFF. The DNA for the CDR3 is TGTGCCAGCAGCTTAGACGGGTTGAACACTGAAGCTTTCTTT.

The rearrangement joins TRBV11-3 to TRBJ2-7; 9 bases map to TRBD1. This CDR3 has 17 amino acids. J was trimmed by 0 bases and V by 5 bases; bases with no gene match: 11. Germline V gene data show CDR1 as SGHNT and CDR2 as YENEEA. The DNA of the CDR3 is TGTGCCAGCAGCCGATTACAGGGGGCCCCAACCTCCTACGAGCAGTACTTC. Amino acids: CASSRLQGAPTSYEQYF. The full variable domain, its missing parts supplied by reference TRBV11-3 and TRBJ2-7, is EAGVVQSPRYKIIEKKQPVAFWCNPISGHNTLYWYLQNLGQGPELLIRYENEEAVDDSQLPKDRFSAERLKGVDSTLKIQPAELGDSAVYLCASSRLQGAPTSYEQYFGPGTRLTVT.

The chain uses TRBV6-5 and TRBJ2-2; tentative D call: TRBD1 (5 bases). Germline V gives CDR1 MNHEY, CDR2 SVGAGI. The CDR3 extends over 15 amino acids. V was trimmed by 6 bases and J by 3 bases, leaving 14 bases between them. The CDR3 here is CASRGRVTYTGELFF. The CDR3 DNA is TGTGCCAGCAGGGGCAGGGTCACGTACACCGGGGAGCTGTTTTTT.

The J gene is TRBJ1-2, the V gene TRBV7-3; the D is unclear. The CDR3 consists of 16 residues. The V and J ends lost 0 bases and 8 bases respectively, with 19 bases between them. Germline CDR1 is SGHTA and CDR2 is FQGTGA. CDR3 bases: TGTGCCAGCAGCTTAACCGAAGGGATAGGACGCGGAGGCTACACCTTC. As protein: CASSLTEGIGRGGYTF.

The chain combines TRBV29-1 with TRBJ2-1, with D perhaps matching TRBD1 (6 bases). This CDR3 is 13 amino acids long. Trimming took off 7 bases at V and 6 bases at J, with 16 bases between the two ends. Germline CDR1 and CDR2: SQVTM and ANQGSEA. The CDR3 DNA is TGCAGCGCCCTGCTTACAGGGCGCAATGAGCAGTTCTTC. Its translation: CSALLTGRNEQFF.

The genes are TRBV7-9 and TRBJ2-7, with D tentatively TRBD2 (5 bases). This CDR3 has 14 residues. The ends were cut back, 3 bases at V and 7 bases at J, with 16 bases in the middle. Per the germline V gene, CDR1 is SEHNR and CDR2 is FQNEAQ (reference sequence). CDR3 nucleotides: TGTGCCAGCAGCTTGGGCTCCAACGAGGGAGAGCAGTACTTC. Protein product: CASSLGSNEGEQYF.

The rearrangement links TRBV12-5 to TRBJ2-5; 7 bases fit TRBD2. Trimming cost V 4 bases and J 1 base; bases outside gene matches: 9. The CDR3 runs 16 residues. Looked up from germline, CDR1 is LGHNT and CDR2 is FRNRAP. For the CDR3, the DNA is TGTGCTAGTGGTTCGGGAGCCACGGGGGGCCAAGAGACCCAGTACTTC. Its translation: CASGSGATGGQETQYF.

The CDR3 DNA sequence: TGTGCCAGCTCACTCCAGGGGGCGCAAACCGGGGAGCTGTTTTTT. It translates to CASSLQGAQTGELFF. The genes are TRBV18 and TRBJ2-2, with TRBD1 identical over 8 bases. Germline loops: CDR1 KGHSH, CDR2 LQKENI. CDR3 length: 15 residues. The ends lost 4 bases at V and 5 bases at J; junction bases unmatched: 6.

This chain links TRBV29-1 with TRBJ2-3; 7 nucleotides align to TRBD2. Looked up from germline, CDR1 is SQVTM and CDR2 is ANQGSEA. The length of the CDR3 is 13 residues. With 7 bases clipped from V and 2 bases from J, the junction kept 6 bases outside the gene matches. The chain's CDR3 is CSAWGGNTDTQYF. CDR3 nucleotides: TGCAGCGCCTGGGGGGGGAACACAGATACGCAGTATTTT.